The 11 T cell receptor beta chains in this list originate from one sample, sequenced in a study of regulatory and conventional T cells in RAG deficiency. Genomic DNA came from blood conventional CD4+ T cells gated CD25-low CD127-high. TCRdb's copy holds only in-frame clones and misses some; the assay was immunoSEQ multiplex PCR. The sample lists 25,000 to 35,000 clones, around 96% occurring once. The same data also went into a second study, on regulatory T cells. Per that paper: The PCR used 52 TRBV and 13 TRBJ primers.

Sequences were obtained from CD25- CD4+ T cells sorted from blood. These receptors all stem from a human donor in good health.

The chain joins TRBV7-9 to TRBJ2-2, with a weak D call TRBD2 (6 bases). CDR1 and CDR2 (germline): SEHNR, FQNEAQ (reference sequence). The CDR3 totals 16 residues. The V and J ends lost 2 bases and 7 bases respectively, with 17 bases between them. This CDR3 reads CASSLKSRERGGELFF. The CDR3 region has the DNA TGTGCCAGCAGCTTAAAGTCGCGGGAAAGGGGCGGGGAGCTGTTTTTT. Together with reference TRBV7-9 and TRBJ2-2, the CDR3 gives the full variable domain: DTGVSQNPRHKITKRGQNVTFRCDPISEHNRLYWYRQTLGQGPEFLTYFQNEAQLEKSRLLSDRFSAERPKGSFSTLEIQRTEQGDSAMYLCASSLKSRERGGELFFGEGSRLTVL.

This sequence joins TRBV7-2 and TRBJ2-1; TRBD2 aligns across 13 bases. Looked up from germline, CDR1 is SGHTA and CDR2 is FQGNSA. V shed 2 bases, J shed 0 bases, and the junction held 7 bases outside the gene matches. This CDR3 region has 19 residues. The CDR3 spells CASSLPSRTSGSSYNEQFF. The CDR3 DNA reads as TGTGCCAGCAGCTTACCGAGCCGGACTAGCGGGAGCTCCTACAATGAGCAGTTCTTC.

CDR3 coding DNA: TGTGCCAGCAGCCTCGGACAGGGAGGGACTGAAGCTTTCTTT. Protein product: CASSLGQGGTEAFF. The V and J genes are TRBV6-1 and TRBJ1-1, with TRBD1 matching 8 bases. CDR3 length: 14 amino acids. Trimming at V came to 6 bases and at J to 5 bases, leaving 8 bases not matched to a gene. The germline V gene encodes CDR1 MNHNS and CDR2 SASEGT.

The V and J genes are TRBV5-1 and TRBJ2-2, with 8 bases aligning to TRBD1. Germline trimming cut 4 bases from V and 6 bases from J; bases unmatched to any gene: 8. The CDR3 loop spans 15 amino acids. Germline V lookup: CDR1 SGHRS, CDR2 YFSETQ. CDR3 protein: CASSLLQGEAGELFF. DNA of the CDR3: TGCGCCAGCAGCCTATTACAGGGGGAAGCCGGGGAGCTGTTTTTT.

The chain combines TRBV7-2 with TRBJ2-7; 7 bases line up with TRBD1. CDR3 length equals 14 residues. CDR1 and CDR2 (germline): SGHTA, FQGNSA. V lost 4 bases and J lost 3; bases outside the gene matches: 6. The CDR3: CASSSDRESYEQYF. DNA for the CDR3: TGTGCCAGCAGCTCCGACAGGGAAAGCTACGAGCAGTACTTC. Supplemented by reference TRBV7-2 and TRBJ2-7, the full variable domain reads GAGVSQSPSNKVTEKGKDVELRCDPISGHTALYWYRQSLGQGLEFLIYFQGNSAPDKSGLPSDRFSAERTGGSVSTLTIQRTQQEDSAVYLCASSSDRESYEQYFGPGTRLTVT.

V and J are TRBV6-5 and TRBJ1-1, with 9 positions matching TRBD1. J was trimmed by 2 bases and V by 2 bases; bases with no gene match: 3. CDR1 and CDR2 from the germline V gene are MNHEY and SVGAGI. CDR3 size: 15 residues. The CDR3 sequence: CASSYNRGLNTEAFF. CDR3 sequence (DNA): TGTGCCAGCAGTTACAACAGGGGGCTCAACACTGAAGCTTTCTTT.

The chain links TRBV5-1 to TRBJ2-7; TRBD1 aligns across 8 bases. This CDR3 has 15 residues. Trimming took 0 bases from V and 2 from J; bases not matched to a gene: 4. CDR1 is SGHRS and CDR2 is YFSETQ in the germline V gene. The CDR3 loop reads CASSLAGRGPYEQYF. CDR3 DNA: TGCGCCAGCAGCTTGGCCGGCAGGGGGCCCTACGAGCAGTACTTC.

The chain is built from TRBV2 and TRBJ1-1; 10 bases match TRBD1. The CDR3 length is 16 residues. With V trimmed by 9 bases and J by 2 bases, 12 bases remained unmatched. The germline CDR1 and CDR2 sequences are SNHLY and FYNNEI. The CDR3 nucleotides are TGTGCCAGTACTCGGGACAGGGGTATGTCTAACACTGAAGCTTTCTTT. As protein: CASTRDRGMSNTEAFF.

The chain is built from TRBV6-6 and TRBJ2-5; 7 nucleotides align to TRBD2. V was pared by 6 bases and J by 5 bases, with 12 bases of the junction left unmatched. Germline loops: CDR1 MNHNY, CDR2 SVGAGI (reference sequence). The CDR3 is made up of 15 amino acids. Written as DNA, the CDR3 is TGTGCCAGCAGGGGAGGGACGACCCCGGGGGAGACCCAGTACTTC. Amino acid sequence: CASRGGTTPGETQYF.

This clone has only one observation. J is TRBJ1-1 and V is TRBV7-9, with D possibly TRBD1 on 6 matching bases. V was cut by 5 bases and J by 1 base, with 17 bases left in between. CDR1 and CDR2 from the germline V gene are SEHNR and FQNEAQ (reference sequence). The CDR3 contains 16 residues. The CDR3 is CASSPRGGVPNTEAFF. In nucleotides, the CDR3 is TGTGCCAGCAGCCCCCGAGGGGGGGTACCGAACACTGAAGCTTTCTTT.

The V and J genes are TRBV25-1 and TRBJ2-2; D gene unclear. The ends were cut back, 3 bases at V and 1 base at J, with 9 bases in the middle. Germline values: CDR1 MGHDK, CDR2 SYGVNS. This CDR3 contains 15 residues. The CDR3 sequence is CASSDNKKNTGELFF. CDR3 DNA sequence: TGTGCCAGCAGTGATAACAAAAAGAACACCGGGGAGCTGTTTTTT.